This T cell receptor beta chain was captured by sequencing in a study of technical replicates of blood from a handful of donors. Method: immunoSEQ multiplex PCR; TCRdb's copy keeps in-frame clones and lacks some. The table lists some 80,000 clones, roughly nine tenths of them singletons. Trimming removed 3 bases from V and 1 base from J, with 19 bases in between. The germline CDR1 and CDR2 sequences are LNHDA and SQIVND (reference sequence). The CDR3 spans 17 residues. The origin of this receptor is a human donor in good health. Source material: T cells isolated from PBMCs. The chain has TRBV19 and TRBJ2-7; D is perhaps TRBD2 (5 bases). Written as DNA, the CDR3 is TGTGCCAGTAGTATTCGGGGTCGGGATCGGCAATCCTACGAGCAGTACTTC. Translating gives CASSIRGRDRQSYEQYF.